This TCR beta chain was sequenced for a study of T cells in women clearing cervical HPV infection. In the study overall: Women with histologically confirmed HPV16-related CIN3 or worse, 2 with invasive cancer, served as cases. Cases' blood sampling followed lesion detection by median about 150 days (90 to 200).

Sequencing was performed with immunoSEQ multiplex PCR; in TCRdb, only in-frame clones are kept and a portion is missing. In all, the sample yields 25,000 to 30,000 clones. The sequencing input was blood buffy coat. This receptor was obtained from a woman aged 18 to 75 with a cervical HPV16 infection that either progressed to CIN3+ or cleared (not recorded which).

This chain's CDR3 is CASWTGAFGYTF. The DNA read from the CDR3 is TGTGCCAGCTGGACAGGGGCTTTTGGC. The chain recombines TRBV7-9 with TRBJ1-2, with 9 nucleotides matching TRBD1. The CDR3 end lies 3 residues beyond the end of the read and is filled in from the germline J gene. The ends lost 8 bases at V and 7 bases at J; junction bases unmatched: 5. Germline lookup yields CDR1 SEHNR and CDR2 FQNEAQ (reference sequence). This CDR3 spans 12 amino acids.